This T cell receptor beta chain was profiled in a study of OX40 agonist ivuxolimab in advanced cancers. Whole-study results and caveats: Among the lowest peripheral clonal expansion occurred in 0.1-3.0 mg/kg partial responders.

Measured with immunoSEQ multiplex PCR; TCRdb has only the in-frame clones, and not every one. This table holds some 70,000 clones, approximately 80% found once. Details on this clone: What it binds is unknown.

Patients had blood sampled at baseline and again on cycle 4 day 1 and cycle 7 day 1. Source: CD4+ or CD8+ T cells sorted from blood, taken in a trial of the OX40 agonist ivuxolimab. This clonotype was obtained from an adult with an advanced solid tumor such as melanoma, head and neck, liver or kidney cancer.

DNA of the CDR3: TGTGCCAGCACCGCTAGCGGGGGGGCCCCTTACAATGAGCAGTTCTTC. Protein: CASTASGGAPYNEQFF. The V call is TRBV7-2, the J call TRBJ2-1, with 12 bases lining up with TRBD2. V lost 7 bases, J lost 4 bases, and 8 bases stayed unmatched. From germline, CDR1 is SGHTA and CDR2 FQGNSA. The CDR3 runs 16 residues. Based on the CDR3 plus reference TRBV7-2 and TRBJ2-1, the full variable domain is GAGVSQSPSNKVTEKGKDVELRCDPISGHTALYWYRQSLGQGLEFLIYFQGNSAPDKSGLPSDRFSAERTGGSVSTLTIQRTQQEDSAVYLCASTASGGAPYNEQFFGPGTRLTVL.